The present T cell receptor (beta chain) was sequenced within a study of blood T cell repertoires in COVID-19. The wider study: Samples of COVID-19 (acute and convalescent) were obtained from the United States, Italy and Spain. The analysed material was cDNA or gDNA that came from T cells, B-cell-depleted T cells, or PBMCs.

Study processing details: Estimation of nucleated cell counts was performed using reference gene primer amplification. Sequenced by immunoSEQ multiplex PCR; TCRdb stores in-frame clones only, minus some. V and J calls and clone size are given by that table; D and trimming were obtained from the DNA. The sample contains around 310,000 clones, around 90% of which appear only once. The CDR3 contains 16 residues. This clone was detected once. The chain is built from TRBV21-1 and TRBJ2-4; the DNA was not compared with TRBD2, the D call given in the table. TRBV21-1 is listed as a pseudogene. The receptor was derived from a woman aged 40-49 years with COVID-19, enrolled during active disease. The sample taken for sequencing was peripheral blood. DNA of the CDR3: TGTGCCAGCAGCAAAGAGGCGAACAGAGGGCTAAACATTCAGTACTTC. Amino acids: CASSKEANRGLNIQYF.